This entry describes one T cell receptor beta chain. Antigen unknown. The data were taken from a study of T cell responses to AZD1222 COVID-19 vaccine. General study findings and limits: Donors were largely white British and mainly female; clonal diversity was possibly underestimated. Every sample of the repertoires postdated the peak T cell response.

Second-dose schedules of about 4 or about 12 weeks were combined. CDR1 is MDHEN, CDR2 SYDVKM, per germline. Trimming removed 3 bases at V and 0 bases at J, with 9 bases between. This CDR3 region has 15 residues. TCRdb's copy holds only in-frame clones and misses some; the assay was immunoSEQ multiplex PCR. The table has about 80,000 clones, 70% to 90% seen once. The specimen comprised peripheral blood, sampled 28 days after the second AZD1222 dose. This clonotype was sampled from an adult who received the AZD1222 COVID-19 vaccine. V and J are TRBV28 and TRBJ1-3; no clear D. The CDR3 here is CASSFGPRSGNTIYF. The CDR3 nucleotides read TGTGCCAGCAGTTTTGGGCCCCGCTCTGGAAACACCATATATTTT.